The rows below give T cell receptor beta chains drawn from one sample of a study of cytomegalovirus exposure and HLA in healthy donors. Produced via immunoSEQ multiplex PCR; TCRdb's table is partial and in-frame only. In the table there are approximately 160,000 clones, around 63% of which are singletons. The sequenced sample was PBMCs. Receptors were obtained from a woman in her late teens or twenties in good health and CMV-seropositive. CDR3s include the opening cysteine and the closing phenylalanine or tryptophan. The D gene is left open where the match is weak. Clone sizes are given selectively: once, few, many, or a class where the clone is expanded.

d_call clone_size j_call v_call cdr3_nt cdr3_aa
. . TRBJ2-2 TRBV21-1 TGTGCCAGCATCCTCGGACTAGTGGGGATATTT CASILGLVGIF
TRBD2 . TRBJ2-7 TRBV7-2 TGTGCCAGCAGTAGCGGGCCCTACTCCTACGAGCAGTACTTC CASSSGPYSYEQYF
. . TRBJ2-7 TRBV25-1 TGTGCCAGCAGTGAATTCGGGCAGGGGCCCTACGAGCAGTACTTC CASSEFGQGPYEQYF
TRBD2 . TRBJ2-3 TRBV4-1 TGCGCCAGCAGCCTGCCGGGGAAAGGACTAGCGGGAGGGCCGTGGGGGACAGATACGCAGTATTTT CASSLPGKGLAGGPWGTDTQYF
TRBD2 few TRBJ2-1 TRBV5-1 TGCGCCAGCAGCTACACCTTAGCGGGTGAGCAGTTCTTC CASSYTLAGEQFF
. few TRBJ2-1 TRBV7-8 TGTGCCAGCAGCTTACGCGCTGGGGCGAGCAATGAGCAGTTCTTC CASSLRAGASNEQFF
. . TRBJ2-3 TRBV27 TGTGCCAGCAGTTTAATTTTTTCGGATACGCAGTATTTT CASSLIFSDTQYF
. . TRBJ1-1 TRBV19 TGTGCCAGTAGTATAGTACCACTCAGGGCGAACACTGAAGCTTTCTTT CASSIVPLRANTEAFF
. . TRBJ2-7 TRBV6-1 TGTGCCAGCAGAATACTGACAGATTACTACGAGCAGTACTTC CASRILTDYYEQYF
. once TRBJ2-7 TRBV29-1 TGCAGCGTAATACTAGAGACCTACGAGCAGTACTTC CSVILETYEQYF
. . TRBJ1-2 TRBV4-1 TGCGCCAGCAGCCAAGTCGCAGGGGTCGTCTATGGCTACACCTTC CASSQVAGVVYGYTF
TRBD1 . TRBJ1-1 TRBV6-5 TGTGCCAGCAGACGTCGAACAGGGGACACTGAAGCTTTCTTT CASRRRTGDTEAFF
. . TRBJ1-5 TRBV27 TGTGCCAGCAGTTTAAATTTTGGGTCAGGAAGGCCCCAGCATTTT CASSLNFGSGRPQHF
. . TRBJ1-2 TRBV4-1 TGCGCCAGCAGCCAAGTAGACAGTTATGGCTACACCTTC CASSQVDSYGYTF
TRBD1 . TRBJ1-4 TRBV2 TGTGCCAGCAGTGAGACGTGGACAGGGTCGAGTGAAAAACTGTTTTTT CASSETWTGSSEKLFF
. . TRBJ2-3 TRBV18 TGTGCCAGCTCACCCATCCGCGGGGACGTAGATACGCAGTATTTT CASSPIRGDVDTQYF
. . TRBJ1-1 TRBV2 TGTGCCAGCAGCGAAGATCAGAACACTGAAGCTTTCTTT CASSEDQNTEAFF